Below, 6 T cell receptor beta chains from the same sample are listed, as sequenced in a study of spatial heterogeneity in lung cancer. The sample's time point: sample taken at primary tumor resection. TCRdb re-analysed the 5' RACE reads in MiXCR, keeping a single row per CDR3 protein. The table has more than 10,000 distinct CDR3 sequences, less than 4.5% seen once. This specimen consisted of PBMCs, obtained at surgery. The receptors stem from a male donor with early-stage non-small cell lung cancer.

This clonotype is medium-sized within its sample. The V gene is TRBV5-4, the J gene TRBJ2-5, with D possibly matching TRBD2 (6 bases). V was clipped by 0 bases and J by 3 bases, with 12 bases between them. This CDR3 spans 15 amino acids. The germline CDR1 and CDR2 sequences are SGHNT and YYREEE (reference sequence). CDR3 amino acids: CASSLGDGGEETQYF. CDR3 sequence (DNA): TGTGCCAGCAGCTTGGGGGACGGAGGGGAAGAGACCCAGTACTTC.

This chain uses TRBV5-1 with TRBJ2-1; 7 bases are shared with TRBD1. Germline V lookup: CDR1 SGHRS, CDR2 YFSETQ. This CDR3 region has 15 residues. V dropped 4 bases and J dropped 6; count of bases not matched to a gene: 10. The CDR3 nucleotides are TGCGCCAGCAGCCACCCGACAGGGAATGCCAATGAGCAGTTCTTC. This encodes CASSHPTGNANEQFF.

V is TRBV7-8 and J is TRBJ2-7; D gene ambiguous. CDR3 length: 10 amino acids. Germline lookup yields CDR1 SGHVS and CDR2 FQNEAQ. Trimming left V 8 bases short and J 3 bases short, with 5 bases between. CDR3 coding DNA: TGTGCCAGCGGAAGCTACGAGCAGTACTTC. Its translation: CASGSYEQYF.

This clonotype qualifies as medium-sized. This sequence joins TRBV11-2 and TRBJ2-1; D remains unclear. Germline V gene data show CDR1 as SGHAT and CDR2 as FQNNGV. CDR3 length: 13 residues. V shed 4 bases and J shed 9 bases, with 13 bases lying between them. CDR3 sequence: CASSSLRAPEQFF. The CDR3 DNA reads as TGTGCCAGCAGCTCTCTCCGGGCCCCTGAGCAGTTCTTC.

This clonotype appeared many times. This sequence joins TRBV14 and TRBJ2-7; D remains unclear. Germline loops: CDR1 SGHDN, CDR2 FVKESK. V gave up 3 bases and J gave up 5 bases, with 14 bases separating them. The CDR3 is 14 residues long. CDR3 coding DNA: TGTGCCAGCAGCCACAGGCTAAACCGTGACGAGCAGTACTTC. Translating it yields CASSHRLNRDEQYF.

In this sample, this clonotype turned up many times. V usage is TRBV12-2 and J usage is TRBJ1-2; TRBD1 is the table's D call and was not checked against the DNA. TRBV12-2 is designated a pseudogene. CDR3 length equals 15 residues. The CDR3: CASRFQGVKDYGYTF. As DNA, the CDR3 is TGTGCAAGTCGCTTTCAGGGAGTGAAGGACTATGGCTACACCTTC.